A selection of T cell receptor beta chains follows, all from one sample in a study of beta chain features in type 1 diabetes. Data came from immunoSEQ multiplex PCR; TCRdb stores just in-frame clones and leaves some out. The sample has just over 450,000 clones, about 30% seen once. Sequencing was carried out using naive CD4+ T cells from blood. All receptors come from a man between 18 and 35 years old in good health. CDR3s include the opening cysteine and the closing phenylalanine or tryptophan. A D gene is named only where the DNA matches it firmly.

>TRBV27|TRBD2|TRBJ2-1|15
CASPTEREGINEQFF
>TRBV29-1|NA|TRBJ1-1|15
CSVRASWGVVAEAFF
>TRBV4-1|TRBD1|TRBJ2-7|15
CASSQPGQGKNEQYF
>TRBV30|NA|TRBJ2-7|12
CAWDRNPYEQYF
>TRBV4-2|NA|TRBJ1-1|15
CASSQPTGTNTEAFF
>TRBV9|TRBD1|TRBJ2-3|15
CASSVGTGGTDTQYF
>TRBV6-6|NA|TRBJ1-5|12
CASSYGWQPQHF
>TRBV4-3|NA|TRBJ2-1|13
CASSPDSHNEQFF
>TRBV29-1|NA|TRBJ2-3|14
CSVEAGTGTDTQYF
>TRBV4-1|TRBD2|TRBJ2-5|16
CASSQDLASGRETQYF
>TRBV28|NA|TRBJ1-2|14
CASSTPKQFYGYTF
>TRBV7-9|NA|TRBJ2-1|14
CASTPLSSYNEQFF
>TRBV21-1|NA|TRBJ2-6|18
CASSRWDRPPSGANVLTF
>TRBV18|NA|TRBJ2-4|12
CASSPDMNIQYF
>TRBV30|NA|TRBJ2-7|17
CAWSVPTGGAGSYEQYF
>TRBV14|NA|TRBJ2-7|13
CASSRGYNYEQYF
>TRBV7-2|TRBD1|TRBJ1-1|15
CASSLASGQGTEAFF
>TRBV30|NA|TRBJ1-5|13
CAWSPTRFQPQHF
>TRBV9|NA|TRBJ2-7|14
CASSALASTYEQYF
>TRBV5-1|TRBD1|TRBJ2-5|14
CASSHGTGWETQYF
>TRBV5-1|TRBD2|TRBJ2-1|14
CASSLRAGGNEQFF
>TRBV29-1|TRBD1|TRBJ2-7|14
CSAGGGTGLYEQYF
>TRBV2|NA|TRBJ2-5|14
CASSPQLTAETQYF
>TRBV30|NA|TRBJ2-7|13
CAWSRGASYEQYF
>TRBV29-1|TRBD1|TRBJ2-5|12
CSVYRGEETQYF
>TRBV9|NA|TRBJ2-3|15
CASSVAGGTGDTQYF
>TRBV5-1|TRBD2|TRBJ2-4|21
CASSFFHLPGLAGNTAAIQYF